Listed below are T cell receptor beta chains from one sample, sequenced in a study of tumour-infiltrating T cells in Burkitt lymphoma. Assay used: immunoSEQ multiplex PCR; TCRdb lists only in-frame clones, some missing. The sample consists of 7,500 to 8,500 clones, roughly 73% of them appearing once. The sequenced sample was tumor tissue. These receptor sequences come from a human donor with diffuse large B-cell lymphoma. Each CDR3 is given with its conserved first and last residue. D genes are given only for firm matches. Size tells how often a clone was seen (once, few, many) or the class of an expanded clone, and some rows leave it out.

TRBJ1-2 - - TRBV5-4 TGTGCCAGCAGCCTACAGGGATACGGCTACACCTTC CASSLQGYGYTF
TRBJ2-1 - - TRBV10-3 TGTGCCATCAGTGAGTCGGGTCGGGTAAGGTCCTACAATGAGCAGTTCTTC CAISESGRVRSYNEQFF
TRBJ1-2 - - TRBV4-3 TGCGCCAGCAGCCCATATCAGGTGGGGAACTATGGCTACACCTTC CASSPYQVGNYGYTF
TRBJ2-2 - - TRBV18 TGTGCCAGCTCACCTAAGTTGACAGTGGGCACCGGGGAGCTGTTTTTT CASSPKLTVGTGELFF
TRBJ1-2 - - TRBV18 TGTGCCAGCTCACCATACGCAGGGGCGGATGAGGGCTACACCTTC CASSPYAGADEGYTF
TRBJ1-2 - - TRBV11-2 TGTGCCAGCAGCTTAGATTTCCCGTCCGGCTACACCTTC CASSLDFPSGYTF
TRBJ2-2 - - TRBV27 TGTGCCAGCAGTTTTGGTGGGGAGCTGTTTTTT CASSFGGELFF
TRBJ1-1 - - TRBV10-1 TGCGCCAGCAGTGATGCCGGGACGGGGAACACTGAAGCTTTCTTT CASSDAGTGNTEAFF
TRBJ1-2 few - TRBV29-1 TGCAGCGTTGGGAAACTAACAGGTGCCTTAGGCTACACCTTC CSVGKLTGALGYTF
TRBJ2-2 once - TRBV7-9 TGTGCCAGCAGCGAGGACTCTAGACCCGGGGAGCTGTTTTTT CASSEDSRPGELFF
TRBJ2-7 - - TRBV5-1 TGCGCCAGCAGCTGGGTTTTCTCCTACGAGCAGTACTTC CASSWVFSYEQYF
TRBJ1-4 - - TRBV15 TGTGCCACCAGCAGGACGGTTAATGAAAAACTGTTTTTT CATSRTVNEKLFF
TRBJ1-1 - - TRBV2 TGTGCCTCCCTTGAAGATCCCTGGGGCACTGAAGCTTTCTTT CASLEDPWGTEAFF
TRBJ2-3 - - TRBV11-2 TGTGCCAGCAGCTTGGAATGGACGGACACAGATACGCAGTATTTT CASSLEWTDTDTQYF
TRBJ1-6 - TRBD1 TRBV18 TGTGCCAGCTCACCAGGACAGGGTGGCCATAATTCACCCCTCCACTTT CASSPGQGGHNSPLHF
TRBJ1-1 - - TRBV19 TGTGCCAGTAGTCGGGGGGGAGCGGACACTGAAGCTTTCTTT CASSRGGADTEAFF
TRBJ2-7 - TRBD2 TRBV5-1 TGCGCCAGCAGCTGGAATCTAGCGGGGAGTTACTACGAGCAGTACTTC CASSWNLAGSYYEQYF
TRBJ1-2 - - TRBV14 TGTGCCAGCAGCCCCGGACATAACTATGGCTACACCTTC CASSPGHNYGYTF
TRBJ2-2 - - TRBV2 TGTGCCAGCAGGCAGGAGGTCCACACCGGGGAGCTGTTTTTT CASRQEVHTGELFF
TRBJ2-3 - TRBD2 TRBV29-1 TGCAGCTCCATCGGGGGGGCAGGGGATACGCAGTATTTT CSSIGGAGDTQYF
TRBJ1-1 - - TRBV18 TGTGCCAGCTCACCACTGGGGGCAAATGCGAACACTGAAGCTTTCTTT CASSPLGANANTEAFF
TRBJ2-7 - - TRBV5-1 TGCGCCAGCAGCTTGACATCAACCTACTCTTCCGAGCAGTACTTC CASSLTSTYSSEQYF
TRBJ2-7 - - TRBV5-4 TGTGCCAGCAGCTTGGGGGGCTCGTCCTACGAGCAGTACTTC CASSLGGSSYEQYF
TRBJ1-1 few - TRBV5-4 TGTGCCAGCAGCTCTACCACTGAAGCTTTCTTT CASSSTTEAFF
TRBJ2-7 - TRBD1 TRBV29-1 TGCAGCGTGACGACAGGGACCTACGAGCAGTACTTC CSVTTGTYEQYF
TRBJ1-2 - - TRBV7-2 TGTGCCAGCAGCTTAGACAGGTTCGGCTATGGCTACACCTTC CASSLDRFGYGYTF
TRBJ2-1 - - TRBV2 TGTGCCTGTAGGACCTTCAATGAGCAGTTCTTC CACRTFNEQFF
TRBJ1-1 - TRBD1 TRBV19 TGTGCCAGTAGTATAGCCGGGACAGGGAACACTGAAGCTTTCTTT CASSIAGTGNTEAFF
TRBJ1-1 - - TRBV29-1 TGCAGCGTGCTGCAGATCACTGAAGCTTTCTTT CSVLQITEAFF
TRBJ2-7 few - TRBV7-2 TGTGCCAGCAGCTTTTCCGGGCCCTGGGACCGCGAGCAGTACTTC CASSFSGPWDREQYF
TRBJ1-2 - - TRBV14 TGTGCCAGCAGCCAAGATTGGGGGTATGGCTACACCTTC CASSQDWGYGYTF
TRBJ2-2 - TRBD1 TRBV30 TGTGCCTGGAGTGTCCGACAGGGGCCTAACACCGGGGAGCTGTTTTTT CAWSVRQGPNTGELFF
TRBJ1-5 - - TRBV10-3 TGTGCCATCAGTGAGGAGGGACATAGCAATCAGCCCCAGCATTTT CAISEEGHSNQPQHF
TRBJ1-6 - TRBD1 TRBV7-9 TGTGCCAGCAGCTTAGCATACAGGGGAGACAATTCACCCCTCCACTTT CASSLAYRGDNSPLHF
TRBJ1-1 - TRBD1 TRBV15 TGTGCCACCAGCAGATACGGACAGGGGAACACTGAAGCTTTCTTT CATSRYGQGNTEAFF
TRBJ2-1 medium-sized - TRBV11-2 TGTGCCAGCAGCTTATGGGTTGAGGACAATGAGCAGTTCTTC CASSLWVEDNEQFF
TRBJ2-1 - - TRBV2 TGTGCCAGCAGTGAAAGGGGATCCTACAATGAGCAGTTCTTC CASSERGSYNEQFF
TRBJ1-1 - - TRBV4-1 TGCGCCAGCAGCCAATTCTCAGGAGGTTACGGCGGGAACACTGAAGCTTTCTTT CASSQFSGGYGGNTEAFF
TRBJ1-4 - - TRBV7-9 TGTGCCAGCAGCCCCGGGGCTACAACTAATGAAAAACTGTTTTTT CASSPGATTNEKLFF
TRBJ1-4 - - TRBV27 TGTGCCAGCAGTTTACAGGGTTTAGGTGAAAAACTGTTTTTT CASSLQGLGEKLFF
TRBJ2-5 - TRBD2 TRBV5-1 TGCGCCAGCAGCGTAACTCGGACTAGCGGGGAGACCCAGTACTTC CASSVTRTSGETQYF
TRBJ2-2 - - TRBV9 TGTGCCAGCAGCGCAACCTCCGGGACATTTACCGGGGAGCTGTTTTTT CASSATSGTFTGELFF
TRBJ2-7 few TRBD2 TRBV4-1 TGCGCCAGCAGCCATCTAGCGGGCGGGCCCTACGAGCAGTACTTC CASSHLAGGPYEQYF
TRBJ2-5 large - TRBV27 TGTGCCAGCAGTTTAACGAGACCAACAGAGACCCAGTACTTC CASSLTRPTETQYF
TRBJ1-6 few TRBD1 TRBV9 TGTGCCAGCAGTCAAGGACAGGGGAAATCCTATAATTCACCCCTCCACTTT CASSQGQGKSYNSPLHF
TRBJ2-5 - - TRBV4-2 TGTGCCAGCAGCCAAGATCAACTACCCCAAGAGACCCAGTACTTC CASSQDQLPQETQYF
TRBJ1-1 - TRBD1 TRBV6-1 TGTGCCATCGTTTCCGACAGGGGGGCGGGCACTGAAGCTTTCTTT CAIVSDRGAGTEAFF
TRBJ1-1 - - TRBV13 TGTGCCAGCAGCCCGGCGGACCGGGCTGGGGCTTTCTTT CASSPADRAGAFF
TRBJ1-4 - TRBD1 TRBV18 TGTGCCAGCCCAAATGAGAGGGGGCTGGAAAAACTGTTTTTT CASPNERGLEKLFF
TRBJ1-3 - TRBD1 TRBV19 TGTGCCAGTAGTCCCGGGACAGGCGCCTCTGGAAACACCATATATTTT CASSPGTGASGNTIYF
TRBJ2-3 few TRBD1 TRBV5-1 TGCGCCAGCAGAAAGGACAGGGGGCAGACAGATACGCAGTATTTT CASRKDRGQTDTQYF
TRBJ2-7 - TRBD1 TRBV6-5 TGTGCCAGCAGTTACTCTGGGACAGAATACGAGCAGTACTTC CASSYSGTEYEQYF
TRBJ2-1 few - TRBV4-1 TGCGCCAGCAGCCAAGGACAGCTTGCGGATGAGCAGTTCTTC CASSQGQLADEQFF
TRBJ1-1 - TRBD1 TRBV4-3 TGCGCCAGCAGCCGCTGGACAGGGAGCATGAACACTGAAGCTTTCTTT CASSRWTGSMNTEAFF
TRBJ1-2 - - TRBV11-2 TGTGCCAGCAGCTTAGATCAAGGCAGAATCTACACCTTC CASSLDQGRIYTF
TRBJ1-2 - - TRBV4-2 TGTGCCAGCAGCCATCCAGGGGCTGACTATGGCTACACCTTC CASSHPGADYGYTF
TRBJ1-1 - TRBD1 TRBV5-1 TGCGCCAGCAGCTTGGGGGACAGGGGGACGAACACTGAAGCTTTCTTT CASSLGDRGTNTEAFF